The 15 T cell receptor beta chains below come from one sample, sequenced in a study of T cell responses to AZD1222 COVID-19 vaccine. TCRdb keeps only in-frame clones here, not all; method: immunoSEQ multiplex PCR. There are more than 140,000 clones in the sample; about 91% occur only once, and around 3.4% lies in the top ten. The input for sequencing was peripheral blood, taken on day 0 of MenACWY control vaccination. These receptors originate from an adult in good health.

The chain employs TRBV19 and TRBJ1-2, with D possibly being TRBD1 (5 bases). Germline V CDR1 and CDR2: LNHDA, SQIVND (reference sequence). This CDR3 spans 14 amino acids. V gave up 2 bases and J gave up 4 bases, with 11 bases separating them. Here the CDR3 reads CASSIITGTYGYTF. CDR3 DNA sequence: TGTGCCAGTAGTATAATCACAGGAACCTATGGCTACACCTTC.

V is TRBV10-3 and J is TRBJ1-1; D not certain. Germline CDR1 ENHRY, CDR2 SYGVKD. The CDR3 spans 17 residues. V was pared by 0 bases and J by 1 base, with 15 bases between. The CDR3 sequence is CAISESLGIKGNTEAFF. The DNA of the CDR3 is TGTGCCATCAGTGAGTCTTTGGGAATAAAGGGGAACACTGAAGCTTTCTTT.

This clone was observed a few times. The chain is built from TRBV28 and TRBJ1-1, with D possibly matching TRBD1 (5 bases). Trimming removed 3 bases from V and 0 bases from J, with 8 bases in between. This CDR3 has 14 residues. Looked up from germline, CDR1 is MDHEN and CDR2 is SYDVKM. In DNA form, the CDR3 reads TGTGCCAGCAGTTTCGAGGGGATGAACACTGAAGCTTTCTTT. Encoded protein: CASSFEGMNTEAFF. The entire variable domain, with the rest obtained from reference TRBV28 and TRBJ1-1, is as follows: DVKVTQSSRYLVKRTGEKVFLECVQDMDHENMFWYRQDPGLGLRLIYFSYDVKMKEKGDIPEGYSVSREKKERFSLILESASTNQTSMYLCASSFEGMNTEAFFGQGTRLTVV.

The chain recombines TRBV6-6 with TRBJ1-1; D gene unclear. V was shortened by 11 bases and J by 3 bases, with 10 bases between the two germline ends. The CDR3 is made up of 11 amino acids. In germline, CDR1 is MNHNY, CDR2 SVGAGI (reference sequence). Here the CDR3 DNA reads TGTGCCTCGGTGGCCGACACTGAAGCTTTCTTT. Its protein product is CASVADTEAFF.

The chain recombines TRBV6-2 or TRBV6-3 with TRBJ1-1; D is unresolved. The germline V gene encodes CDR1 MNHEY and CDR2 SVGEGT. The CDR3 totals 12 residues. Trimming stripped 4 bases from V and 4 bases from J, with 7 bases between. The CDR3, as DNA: TGTGCCAGCAGTTTCGCGGGCACTGAAGCTTTCTTT. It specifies CASSFAGTEAFF.

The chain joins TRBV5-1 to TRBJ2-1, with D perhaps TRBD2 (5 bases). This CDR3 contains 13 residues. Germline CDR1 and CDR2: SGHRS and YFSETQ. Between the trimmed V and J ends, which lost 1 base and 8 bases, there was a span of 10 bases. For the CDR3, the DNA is TGCGCCAGCAGCTTGAGCTACGGGGATGAGCAGTTCTTC. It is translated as CASSLSYGDEQFF.

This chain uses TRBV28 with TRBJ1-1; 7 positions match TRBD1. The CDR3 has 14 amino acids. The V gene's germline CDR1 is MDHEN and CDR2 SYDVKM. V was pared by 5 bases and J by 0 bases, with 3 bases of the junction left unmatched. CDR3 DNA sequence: TGTGCCAGCAGTCCGGGACAGATGAACACTGAAGCTTTCTTT. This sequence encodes CASSPGQMNTEAFF.

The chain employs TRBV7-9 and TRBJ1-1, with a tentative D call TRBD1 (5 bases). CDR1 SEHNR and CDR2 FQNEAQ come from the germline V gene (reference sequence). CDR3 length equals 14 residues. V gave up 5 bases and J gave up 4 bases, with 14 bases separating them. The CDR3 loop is CASSPGGASTEAFF. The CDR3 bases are TGTGCCAGCAGCCCAGGCGGGGCCAGCACTGAAGCTTTCTTT. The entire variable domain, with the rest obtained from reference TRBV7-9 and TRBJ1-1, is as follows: DTGVSQNPRHKITKRGQNVTFRCDPISEHNRLYWYRQTLGQGPEFLTYFQNEAQLEKSRLLSDRFSAERPKGSFSTLEIQRTEQGDSAMYLCASSPGGASTEAFFGQGTRLTVV.

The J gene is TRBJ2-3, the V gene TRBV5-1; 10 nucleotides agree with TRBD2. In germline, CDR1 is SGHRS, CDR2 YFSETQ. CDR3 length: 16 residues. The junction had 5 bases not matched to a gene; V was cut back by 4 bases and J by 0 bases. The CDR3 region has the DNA TGCGCCAGCAGCCAGGGACTAGCGCAAAGCACAGATACGCAGTATTTT. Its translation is CASSQGLAQSTDTQYF.

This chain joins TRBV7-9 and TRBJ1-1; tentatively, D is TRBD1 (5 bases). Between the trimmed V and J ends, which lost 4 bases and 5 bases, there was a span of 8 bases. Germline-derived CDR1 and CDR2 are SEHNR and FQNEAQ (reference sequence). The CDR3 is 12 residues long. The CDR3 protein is CASSWRGTEAFF. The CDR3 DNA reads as TGTGCCAGCAGCTGGAGGGGTACTGAAGCTTTCTTT. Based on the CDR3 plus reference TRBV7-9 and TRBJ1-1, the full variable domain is DTGVSQNPRHKITKRGQNVTFRCDPISEHNRLYWYRQTLGQGPEFLTYFQNEAQLEKSRLLSDRFSAERPKGSFSTLEIQRTEQGDSAMYLCASSWRGTEAFFGQGTRLTVV.

CDR3 sequence (DNA): TGTGCCAGCACCGACGGACAGGGTGAAGCTTTCTTT. Protein sequence: CASTDGQGEAFF. This chain links TRBV7-9 with TRBJ1-1; 8 bases fit TRBD1. Per germline, CDR1 SEHNR and CDR2 FQNEAQ (reference sequence). This CDR3 is 12 amino acids long. Trimming took 7 bases from V and 7 from J; bases not matched to a gene: 5.

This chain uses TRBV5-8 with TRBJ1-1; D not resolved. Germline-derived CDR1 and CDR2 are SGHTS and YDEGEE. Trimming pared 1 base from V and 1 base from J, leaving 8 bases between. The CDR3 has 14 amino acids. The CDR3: CASSLMGRNTEAFF. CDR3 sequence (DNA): TGTGCCAGCAGCTTGATGGGTCGGAACACTGAAGCTTTCTTT.

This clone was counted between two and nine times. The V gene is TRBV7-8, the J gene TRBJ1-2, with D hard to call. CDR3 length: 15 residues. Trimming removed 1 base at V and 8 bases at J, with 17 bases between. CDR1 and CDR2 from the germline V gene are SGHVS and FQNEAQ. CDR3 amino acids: CASSLGGAGEGGYTF. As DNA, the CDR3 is TGTGCCAGCAGCTTAGGTGGAGCCGGGGAGGGCGGCTACACCTTC.

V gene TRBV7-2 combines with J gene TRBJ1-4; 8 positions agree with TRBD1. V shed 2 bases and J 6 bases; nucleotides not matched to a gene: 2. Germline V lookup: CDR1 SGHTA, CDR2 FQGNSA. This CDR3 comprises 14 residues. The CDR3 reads CASSLQGADEKLFF. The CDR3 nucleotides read TGTGCCAGCAGCTTACAGGGGGCTGATGAAAAACTGTTTTTT.

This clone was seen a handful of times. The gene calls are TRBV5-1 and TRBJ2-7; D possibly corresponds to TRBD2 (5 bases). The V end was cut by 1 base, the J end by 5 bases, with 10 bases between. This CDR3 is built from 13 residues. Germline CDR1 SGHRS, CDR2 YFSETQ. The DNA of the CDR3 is TGCGCCAGCAGCTTGTGGACGGAGGACGAGCAGTACTTC. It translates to CASSLWTEDEQYF.